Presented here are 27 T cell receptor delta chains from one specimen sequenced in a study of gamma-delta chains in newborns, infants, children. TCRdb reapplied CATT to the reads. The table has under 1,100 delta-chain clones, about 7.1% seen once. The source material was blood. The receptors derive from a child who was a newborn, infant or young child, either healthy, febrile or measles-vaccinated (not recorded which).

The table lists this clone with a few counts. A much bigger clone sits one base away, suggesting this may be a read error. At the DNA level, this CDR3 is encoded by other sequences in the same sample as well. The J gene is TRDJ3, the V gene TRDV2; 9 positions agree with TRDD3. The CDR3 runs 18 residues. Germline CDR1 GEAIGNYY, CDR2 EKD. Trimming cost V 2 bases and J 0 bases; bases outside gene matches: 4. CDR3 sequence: CACDILGDTSWDTRQMFF. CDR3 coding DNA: TGTGCCTGTGACATACTGGGGGACACCTCCTGGGACACCCGACAGATGTTTTTC.

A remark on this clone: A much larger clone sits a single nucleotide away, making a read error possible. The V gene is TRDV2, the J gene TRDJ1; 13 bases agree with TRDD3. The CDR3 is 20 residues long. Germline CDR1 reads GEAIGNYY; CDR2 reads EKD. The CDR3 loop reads CACGTLHPHWGIRGTDKLIF. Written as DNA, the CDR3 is TGTGCCTGTGGCACCTTACATCCTCACTGGGGGATACGCGGGACCGATAAACTCATCTTT.

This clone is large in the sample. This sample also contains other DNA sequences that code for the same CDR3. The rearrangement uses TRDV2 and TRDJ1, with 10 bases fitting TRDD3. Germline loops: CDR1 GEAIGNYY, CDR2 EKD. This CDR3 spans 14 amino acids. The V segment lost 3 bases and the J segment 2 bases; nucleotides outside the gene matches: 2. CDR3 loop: CACDLLGDTDKLIF. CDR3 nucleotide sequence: TGTGCCTGTGACCTACTGGGGGATACCGATAAACTCATCTTT.

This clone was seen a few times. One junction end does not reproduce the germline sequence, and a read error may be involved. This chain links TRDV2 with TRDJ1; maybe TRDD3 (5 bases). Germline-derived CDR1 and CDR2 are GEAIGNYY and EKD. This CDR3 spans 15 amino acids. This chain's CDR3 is CACDTVGPYTDNLIF. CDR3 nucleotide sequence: TGTGCCTGTGACACCGTGGGGCCGTACACCGATAACCTCATCTTT.

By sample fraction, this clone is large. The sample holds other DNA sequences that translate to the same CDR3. The DNA for the CDR3 is TGTGCCTGTGACACCTTACATCCTCACTGGGGGATACGCGGGACCGATAAACTCATCTTT. This codes for CACDTLHPHWGIRGTDKLIF. The chain couples TRDV2 to TRDJ1; the match to TRDD3 covers 13 bases. The germline V gene has CDR1 GEAIGNYY and CDR2 EKD. The CDR3 loop spans 20 amino acids. Trimming took 0 bases from V and 2 from J; bases not matched to a gene: 14.

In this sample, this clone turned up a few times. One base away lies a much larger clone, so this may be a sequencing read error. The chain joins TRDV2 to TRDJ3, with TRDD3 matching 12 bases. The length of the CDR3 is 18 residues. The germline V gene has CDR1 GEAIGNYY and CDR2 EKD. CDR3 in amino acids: CACDNTGGYPWDARQMFF. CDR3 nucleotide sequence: TGTGCCTGTGACAATACTGGGGGATACCCCTGGGACGCCCGACAGATGTTTTTC.

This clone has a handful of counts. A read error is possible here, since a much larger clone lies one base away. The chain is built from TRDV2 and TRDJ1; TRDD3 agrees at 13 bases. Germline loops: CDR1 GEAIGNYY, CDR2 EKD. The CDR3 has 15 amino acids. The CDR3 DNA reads TGTGCCTGTGACAACTGGGGGATACGCACCGATAAACCCATCTTT. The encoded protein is CACDNWGIRTDKPIF.

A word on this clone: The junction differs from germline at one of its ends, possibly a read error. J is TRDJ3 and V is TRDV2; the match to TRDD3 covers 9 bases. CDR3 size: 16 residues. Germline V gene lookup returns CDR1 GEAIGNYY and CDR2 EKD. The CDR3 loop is CACGTWGIRDTRQMFF. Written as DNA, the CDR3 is TGTGCCTGTGGCACCTGGGGGATCCGGGACACCCGACAGATGTTTTTC.

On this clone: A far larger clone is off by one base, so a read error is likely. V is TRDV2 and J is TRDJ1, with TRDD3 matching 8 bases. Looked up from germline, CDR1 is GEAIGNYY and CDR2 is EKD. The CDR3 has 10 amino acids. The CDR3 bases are TGTGCCTGTGAGGGGGATAAACACATCTTT. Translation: CACEGDKHIF.

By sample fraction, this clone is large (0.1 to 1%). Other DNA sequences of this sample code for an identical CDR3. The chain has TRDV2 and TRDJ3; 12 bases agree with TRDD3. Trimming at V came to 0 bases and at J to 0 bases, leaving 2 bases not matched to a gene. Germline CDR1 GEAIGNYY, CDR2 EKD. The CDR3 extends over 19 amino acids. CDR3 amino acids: CACDTVLGDTSWDTRQMFF. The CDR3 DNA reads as TGTGCCTGTGACACCGTACTGGGGGATACCTCCTGGGACACCCGACAGATGTTTTTC.

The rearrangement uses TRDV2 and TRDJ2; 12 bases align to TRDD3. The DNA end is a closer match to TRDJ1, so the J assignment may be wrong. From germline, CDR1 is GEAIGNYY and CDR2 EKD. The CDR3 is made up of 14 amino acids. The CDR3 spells CACDSLGDTAQLIF. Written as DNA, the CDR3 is TGTGCCTGTGACTCACTGGGGGATACAGCTCAACTCATCTTT.

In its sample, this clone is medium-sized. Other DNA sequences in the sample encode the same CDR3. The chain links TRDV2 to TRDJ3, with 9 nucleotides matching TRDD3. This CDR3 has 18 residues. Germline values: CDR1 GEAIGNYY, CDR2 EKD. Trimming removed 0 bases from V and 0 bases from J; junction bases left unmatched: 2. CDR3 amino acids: CACDTGGYRSWDTRQMFF. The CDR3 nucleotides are TGTGCCTGTGACACCGGGGGATACCGCTCCTGGGACACCCGACAGATGTTTTTC.

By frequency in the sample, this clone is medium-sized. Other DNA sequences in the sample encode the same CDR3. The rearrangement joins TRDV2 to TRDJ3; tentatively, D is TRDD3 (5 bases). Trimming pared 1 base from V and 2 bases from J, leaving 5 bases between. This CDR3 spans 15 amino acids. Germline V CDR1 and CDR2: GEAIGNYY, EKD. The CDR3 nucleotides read TGTGCCTGTGACACTGGGGCCTGGGACACCCGACAGATGTTTTTC. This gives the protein CACDTGAWDTRQMFF.

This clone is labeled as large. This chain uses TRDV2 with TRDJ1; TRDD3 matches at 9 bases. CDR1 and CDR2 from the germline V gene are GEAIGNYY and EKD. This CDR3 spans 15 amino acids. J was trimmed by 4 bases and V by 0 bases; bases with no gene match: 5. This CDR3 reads CACDTWGIVGDKLIF. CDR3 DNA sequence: TGTGCCTGTGACACCTGGGGGATAGTAGGCGATAAACTCATCTTT.

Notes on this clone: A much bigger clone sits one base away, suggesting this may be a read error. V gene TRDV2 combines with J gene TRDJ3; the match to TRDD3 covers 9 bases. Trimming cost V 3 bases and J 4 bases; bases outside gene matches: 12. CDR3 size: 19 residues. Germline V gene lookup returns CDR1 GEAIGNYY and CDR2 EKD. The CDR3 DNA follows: TGTGCCTGTGACGCCGTGGGGGATAACGGTCCTTGGGACACCCGACAGATGTTTTTC. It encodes CACDAVGDNGPWDTRQMFF.

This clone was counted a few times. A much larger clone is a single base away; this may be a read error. The CDR3, as DNA: TGTGCCTGTGACACCTTACTGGATGGGAGCTCCTGGGACACCCAACAGATGTTTTTC. Translating gives CACDTLLDGSSWDTQQMFF. The chain carries TRDV2 and TRDJ3; tentative D call: TRDD3 (5 bases). Germline V gene sequence: CDR1 GEAIGNYY, CDR2 EKD. This CDR3 is built from 19 residues.

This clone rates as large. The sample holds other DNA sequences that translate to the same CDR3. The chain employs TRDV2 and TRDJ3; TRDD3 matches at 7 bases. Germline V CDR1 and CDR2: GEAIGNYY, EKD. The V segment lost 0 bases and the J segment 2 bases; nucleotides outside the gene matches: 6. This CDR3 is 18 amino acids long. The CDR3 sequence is CACDTAGGIPWDTRQMFF. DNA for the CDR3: TGTGCCTGTGACACCGCTGGGGGGATCCCCTGGGACACCCGACAGATGTTTTTC.

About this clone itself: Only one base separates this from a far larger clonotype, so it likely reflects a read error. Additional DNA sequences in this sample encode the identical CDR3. The CDR3 region is CACDTVLGDPWDTRQMFF. CDR3 nucleotide sequence: TGTGCCTGTGACACCGTACTGGGGGACCCCTGGGACACCCGACAGATGTTTTTC. The chain employs TRDV2 and TRDJ3; 9 nucleotides align to TRDD3. Germline CDR1 reads GEAIGNYY; CDR2 reads EKD. Trimming cost V 0 bases and J 2 bases; bases outside gene matches: 4. The CDR3 length is 18 residues.

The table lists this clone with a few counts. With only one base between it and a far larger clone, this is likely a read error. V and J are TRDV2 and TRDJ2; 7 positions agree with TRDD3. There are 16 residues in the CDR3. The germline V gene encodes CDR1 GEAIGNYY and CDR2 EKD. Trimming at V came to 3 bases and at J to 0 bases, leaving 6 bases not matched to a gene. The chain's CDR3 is CACDRLGYTLTAQLFF. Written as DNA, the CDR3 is TGTGCCTGTGACCGACTGGGGTATACTTTGACAGCACAACTCTTCTTT.

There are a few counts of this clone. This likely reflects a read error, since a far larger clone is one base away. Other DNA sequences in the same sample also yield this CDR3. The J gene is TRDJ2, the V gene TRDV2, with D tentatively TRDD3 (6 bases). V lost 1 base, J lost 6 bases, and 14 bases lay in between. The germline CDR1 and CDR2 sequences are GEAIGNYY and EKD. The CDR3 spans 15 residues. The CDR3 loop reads CACDTVGDRSAQLFF. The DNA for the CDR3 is TGTGCCTGTGACACGGTTGGGGATCGGTCAGCACAACTCTTCTTT.

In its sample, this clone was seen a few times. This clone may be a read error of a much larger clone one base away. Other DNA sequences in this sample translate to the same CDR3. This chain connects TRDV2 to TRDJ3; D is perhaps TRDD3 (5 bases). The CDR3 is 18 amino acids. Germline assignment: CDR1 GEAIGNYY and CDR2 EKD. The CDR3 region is CACDTGIPSSWDTRQMFF. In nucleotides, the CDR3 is TGTGCCTGTGACACCGGAATCCCAAGCTCCTGGGACACCCGACAGATGTTCTTC.

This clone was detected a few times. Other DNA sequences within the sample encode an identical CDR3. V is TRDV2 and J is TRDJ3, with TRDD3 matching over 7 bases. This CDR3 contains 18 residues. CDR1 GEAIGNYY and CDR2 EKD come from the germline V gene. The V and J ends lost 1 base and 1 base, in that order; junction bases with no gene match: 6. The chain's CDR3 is CACDTGGYGSWDTRQMFF. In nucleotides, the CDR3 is TGTGCCTGTGACACTGGTGGATACGGATCCTGGGACACCCGACAGATGTTTTTC.

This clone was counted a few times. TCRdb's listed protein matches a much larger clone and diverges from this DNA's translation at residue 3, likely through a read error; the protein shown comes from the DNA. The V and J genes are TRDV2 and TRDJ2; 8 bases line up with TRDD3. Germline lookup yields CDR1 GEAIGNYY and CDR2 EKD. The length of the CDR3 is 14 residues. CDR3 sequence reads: CARDTWGMTAQLFF. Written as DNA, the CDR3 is TGTGCCCGTGACACCTGGGGGATGACAGCACAACTCTTCTTT.

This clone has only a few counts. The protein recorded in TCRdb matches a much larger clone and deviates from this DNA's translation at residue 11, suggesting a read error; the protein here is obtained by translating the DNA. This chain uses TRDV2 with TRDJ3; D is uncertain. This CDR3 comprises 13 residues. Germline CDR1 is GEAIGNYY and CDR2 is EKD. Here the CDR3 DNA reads TGTGCCTGTGACACCTGGGACACCCGACAGAGGTTTTTC. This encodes CACDTWDTRQRFF.

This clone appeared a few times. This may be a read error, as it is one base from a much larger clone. CDR3: CACDTVLGDTSWGTRQMFF. The CDR3 DNA reads as TGTGCCTGTGACACCGTACTGGGGGATACCTCCTGGGGCACCCGACAGATGTTTTTC. This sequence joins TRDV2 and TRDJ3, with 12 bases matching TRDD3. The germline CDR1 and CDR2 sequences are GEAIGNYY and EKD. CDR3 length: 19 residues.

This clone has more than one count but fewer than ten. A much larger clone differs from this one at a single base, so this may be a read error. The chain's CDR3 is CACDPLLGDTGLAAQLFF. The DNA of the CDR3 is TGTGCCTGTGACCCGCTACTGGGGGATACAGGTTTGGCAGCACAACTCTTCTTT. The rearrangement uses TRDV2 and TRDJ2; TRDD3 matches 12 bases. The germline CDR1 and CDR2 sequences are GEAIGNYY and EKD. This CDR3 is 18 amino acids long.

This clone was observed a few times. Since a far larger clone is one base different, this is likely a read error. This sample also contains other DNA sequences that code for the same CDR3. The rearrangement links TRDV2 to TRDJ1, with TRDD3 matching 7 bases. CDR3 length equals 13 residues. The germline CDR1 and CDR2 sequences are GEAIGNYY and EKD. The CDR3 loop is CACDTWGTDKLIF. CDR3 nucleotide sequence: TGTGCCTGTGACACCTGGGGGACCGATAAGCTCATCTTT.